Listed here are 5 T cell receptor beta chains from one sample, sequenced in a study of shared clonotypes between healthy human individuals. Assay: immunoSEQ multiplex PCR; the TCRdb copy retains only in-frame clones and omits some. The sample yields approximately 1,500,000 clones, 95% to 99% seen once. The sequenced sample was naive CD4+ T cells sorted from blood. Subset noted: CD45RA+ positively selected. These receptors all stem from a man aged 25-45 years in good health.

The genes are TRBV7-6 and TRBJ2-2, with D possibly TRBD1 on 5 matching bases. Germline V gene lookup returns CDR1 SGHVS and CDR2 FNYEAQ. The CDR3 is 13 amino acids. With 4 bases removed from V and 8 bases from J, the gap between germline ends came to 11 bases. CDR3 region: CASSSRQNGELFF. The DNA of the CDR3 is TGTGCCAGCAGCTCACGACAGAATGGGGAGCTGTTTTTT.

The chain recombines TRBV9 with TRBJ1-1, with unresolved D. V was cut by 0 bases and J by 8 bases, with 11 bases left in between. Germline V lookup: CDR1 SGDLS, CDR2 YYNGEE. This CDR3 has 13 residues. For the CDR3, the DNA is TGTGCCAGCAGCGTAGGGGAGTCACGGGAAGCTTTCTTT. Encoded protein: CASSVGESREAFF.

The rearrangement uses TRBV5-1 and TRBJ2-7; 14 nucleotides agree with TRBD2. V lost 4 bases and J lost 5; bases outside the gene matches: 5. The length of the CDR3 is 15 residues. Germline CDR1 is SGHRS and CDR2 is YFSETQ. Here the CDR3 reads CASSRGTSGSHEQYF. The CDR3 nucleotides are TGCGCCAGCAGCCGGGGGACTAGCGGGAGTCACGAGCAGTACTTC.

The gene calls are TRBV9 and TRBJ2-5; D gene unclear. CDR1 is SGDLS and CDR2 is YYNGEE in the germline V gene. Trimming shortened V by 4 bases and J by 2 bases, and 18 bases separated the two germline ends. This CDR3 contains 16 residues. The CDR3: CASSPEAQVRQETQYF. CDR3 bases: TGTGCCAGCAGCCCAGAGGCCCAAGTACGTCAAGAGACCCAGTACTTC.

The chain uses TRBV28 and TRBJ1-1; 7 bases fit TRBD1. The CDR3 totals 12 residues. Germline V CDR1 and CDR2: MDHEN, SYDVKM. Unmatched junction bases numbered 2, after V lost 6 bases and J lost 4 bases. The DNA of the CDR3 is TGTGCCAGCAGGACAGGGTTCACTGAAGCTTTCTTT. Its translation is CASRTGFTEAFF. The complete variable domain, with remaining parts taken from reference TRBV28 and TRBJ1-1, reads DVKVTQSSRYLVKRTGEKVFLECVQDMDHENMFWYRQDPGLGLRLIYFSYDVKMKEKGDIPEGYSVSREKKERFSLILESASTNQTSMYLCASRTGFTEAFFGQGTRLTVV.